Many counts were recorded for the clone carrying this T cell receptor beta chain. Its specificity is not known. Preparation of the TCRbeta library used unique molecular identifiers. TCRdb ran MiXCR on the PCR reads and lists one entry per CDR3 protein. There are about 200,000 distinct CDR3 sequences in the sample; roughly 6% occur only once, and under 5% lies in the top ten. These data belong to a study of T-cell reconstitution after alpha-beta-depleted transplantation in children. Study findings and constraints: The study reportedly traced alpha-beta T cells about two months after transplant to several hundred expanded graft clones. T-cell counts and diversity at one year post-transplant came mainly from newly produced T cells. Recipient T cells and thymic progenitors that survived were the source of the high TCRbeta diversity seen at day 60 in some patients.

CDR3 length: 15 amino acids. CDR1 and CDR2 (germline): KGHDR, SFDVKD. V lost 4 bases and J 4 bases, leaving 13 bases between the germline ends. This sample comprised PBMCs, obtained before TCRalphabeta/CD19-depleted stem cell transplant. The chain couples TRBV24-1 to TRBJ2-1; D may match TRBD1 or TRBD2 (6 bases each). This receptor was identified in a girl in the first two years of life with combined immunodeficiency, due to receive a stem cell transplant. The CDR3 DNA reads as TGTGCCACCAGTGACCCCCGAGGGGGGTACAATGAGCAGTTCTTC. Translated, it gives CATSDPRGGYNEQFF.